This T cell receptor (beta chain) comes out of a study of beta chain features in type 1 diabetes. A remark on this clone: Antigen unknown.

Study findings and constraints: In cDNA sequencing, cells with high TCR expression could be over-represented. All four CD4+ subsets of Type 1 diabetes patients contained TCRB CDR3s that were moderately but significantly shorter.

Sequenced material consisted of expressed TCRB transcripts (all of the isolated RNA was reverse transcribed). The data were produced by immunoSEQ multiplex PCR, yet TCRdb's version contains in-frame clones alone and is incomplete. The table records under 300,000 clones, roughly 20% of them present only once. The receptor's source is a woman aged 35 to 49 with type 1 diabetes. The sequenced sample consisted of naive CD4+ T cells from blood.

The chain's CDR3 is CASSELRVHEQFF. The CDR3 nucleotides read TGTGCCAGCAGTGAATTGAGGGTGCATGAGCAGTTCTTC. The rearrangement joins TRBV6-1 to TRBJ2-1; perhaps TRBD2 as D (5 bases). The CDR3 is 13 residues long. V was trimmed by 2 bases and J by 8 bases, leaving 10 bases between them. Germline loops: CDR1 MNHNS, CDR2 SASEGT.